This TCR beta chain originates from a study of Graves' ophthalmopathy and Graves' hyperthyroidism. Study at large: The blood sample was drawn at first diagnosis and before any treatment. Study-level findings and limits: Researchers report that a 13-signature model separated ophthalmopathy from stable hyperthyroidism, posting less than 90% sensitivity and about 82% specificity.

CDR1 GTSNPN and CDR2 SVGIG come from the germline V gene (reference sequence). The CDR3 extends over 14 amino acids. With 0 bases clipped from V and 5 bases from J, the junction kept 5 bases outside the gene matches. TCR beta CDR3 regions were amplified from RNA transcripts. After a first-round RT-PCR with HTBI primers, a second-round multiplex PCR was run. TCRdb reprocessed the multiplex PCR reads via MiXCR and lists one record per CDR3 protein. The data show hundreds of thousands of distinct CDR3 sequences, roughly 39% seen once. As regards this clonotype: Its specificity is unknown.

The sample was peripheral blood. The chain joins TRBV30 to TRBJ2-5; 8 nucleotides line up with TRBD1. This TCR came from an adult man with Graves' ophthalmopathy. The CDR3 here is CAWSVGRGQETQYF. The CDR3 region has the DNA TGTGCCTGGAGTGTGGGCAGGGGGCAGGAGACCCAGTACTTC.